A single TCR beta chain is shown here with its context. The antigen remains undetermined. These data are taken from a study of T cell responses to AZD1222 COVID-19 vaccine. The germline V and J ends were trimmed by 5 bases and 0 bases, with 20 bases remaining between them. This CDR3 is built from 19 residues. Germline values: CDR1 ENHRY, CDR2 SYGVKD. Study outcomes and limitations: Among spike-specific TCRs, nearly half reportedly target unmutated variant regions.

Method: immunoSEQ multiplex PCR; TCRdb's copy keeps in-frame clones and lacks some. The data contain over 120,000 clones, roughly nine tenths of them seen just once; the ten biggest clones take up 1.6%. The TCR originated in an adult in good health. The chain combines TRBV10-3 with TRBJ1-6; D not resolved. The sample here was peripheral blood, taken on day 0 of AZD1222 vaccination. The CDR3 DNA is TGTGCCATCAGTTCTCTCCCCCCAGCCCTCAGCTCCTATAATTCACCCCTCCACTTT. Translating it yields CAISSLPPALSSYNSPLHF.